The source of this T cell receptor beta chain is a study of glioma-infiltrating T cells after dendritic cell vaccination. On the study more broadly: Between 2003 and 2012, patients got autologous tumor lysate-pulsed dendritic cell vaccines.

Isocitrate dehydrogenase mutation was absent in all glioblastoma patients. Comment on this clone: Its specificity is unknown.

Up to about 2 ug genomic DNA was used for TCRB CDR3 amplification. The data were produced by immunoSEQ multiplex PCR, yet TCRdb's version contains in-frame clones alone and is incomplete. This table holds around 100,000 clones, 81% found once. The study's findings and limits: No direct clonality-survival link was found; a diverse polyclonal response may matter.

This TCR came from a human donor with glioblastoma. The sample consisted of blood, taken before dendritic cell vaccination.

The CDR3 loop is CASSPTRDTSTDTQYF. CDR3 in DNA: TGTGCCAGCTCACCAACCCGGGACACTAGCACAGATACGCAGTATTTT. The rearrangement links TRBV18 to TRBJ2-3, with a weak D call TRBD1 (6 bases). The CDR3 loop spans 16 amino acids. Trimming stripped 2 bases from V and 0 bases from J, with 12 bases between. The germline V gene has CDR1 KGHSH and CDR2 LQKENI.